These T cell receptor beta chains were read from a single sample in a study of T cell responses to AZD1222 COVID-19 vaccine. This table comes from immunoSEQ multiplex PCR, and its TCRdb copy is limited to in-frame clones, with some not included. The sample lists 120,000 or so clones; approximately 82% were seen once. The source was peripheral blood, collected 28 days after the second AZD1222 dose. All receptors come from an adult who received the AZD1222 COVID-19 vaccine. Both conserved end residues are part of each CDR3. D genes are given only for firm matches. Expanded clones are given a class, and other clones once, few, many or no size at all.

length: 12
V: TRBV24-1
size: NA
D: TRBD2
J: TRBJ2-3
CDR3: CATLTSSHTQYF
DNA: TGTGCCACCTTGACTAGCTCCCATACGCAGTATTTT

length: 12
V: TRBV12-3/TRBV12-4
size: NA
D: NA
J: TRBJ2-3
CDR3: CASSPGPVTQYF
DNA: TGTGCCAGCAGTCCTGGCCCTGTGACGCAGTATTTT

length: 11
V: TRBV9
size: NA
D: NA
J: TRBJ2-3
CDR3: CASSVADTQYF
DNA: TGTGCCAGCAGCGTAGCCGATACGCAGTATTTT

length: 12
V: TRBV7-8
size: NA
D: NA
J: TRBJ2-7
CDR3: CASSPRGDEQYF
DNA: TGTGCCAGCAGCCCCCGAGGAGACGAGCAGTACTTC

length: 13
V: TRBV3-1/TRBV3-2
size: NA
D: NA
J: TRBJ1-2
CDR3: CASSQVKAYGYTF
DNA: TGTGCCAGCAGCCAAGTCAAGGCCTATGGCTACACCTTC

length: 12
V: TRBV2
size: NA
D: NA
J: TRBJ1-5
CDR3: CASREEGQPQHF
DNA: TGTGCCAGCAGGGAAGAGGGTCAGCCCCAGCATTTT

length: 14
V: TRBV24-1
size: NA
D: NA
J: TRBJ2-7
CDR3: CATSDSGGGYEQYF
DNA: TGTGCCACCAGTGATTCCGGGGGAGGCTACGAGCAGTACTTC

length: 14
V: TRBV4-2
size: NA
D: NA
J: TRBJ1-2
CDR3: CASSPGPSNYGYTF
DNA: TGTGCCAGCAGTCCAGGGCCCAGTAACTATGGCTACACCTTC

length: 16
V: TRBV7-2
size: NA
D: TRBD2
J: TRBJ2-5
CDR3: CASSLSPLAGQETQYF
DNA: TGTGCCAGCAGCTTGAGCCCACTAGCGGGGCAAGAGACCCAGTACTTC

length: 14
V: TRBV5-1
size: NA
D: NA
J: TRBJ2-5
CDR3: CASSFEGFTETQYF
DNA: TGCGCCAGCAGCTTCGAGGGGTTTACAGAGACCCAGTACTTC

length: 14
V: TRBV7-9
size: once
D: NA
J: TRBJ1-2
CDR3: CASSLGTSGGGYTF
DNA: TGTGCCAGCAGCTTAGGGACTTCTGGGGGTGGCTACACCTTC

length: 13
V: TRBV6-2/TRBV6-3
size: few
D: NA
J: TRBJ1-1
CDR3: CASSYDENTEAFF
DNA: TGTGCCAGCAGTTACGACGAGAACACTGAAGCTTTCTTT

length: 13
V: TRBV7-2
size: NA
D: NA
J: TRBJ1-2
CDR3: CASTRSGNYGYTF
DNA: TGTGCCAGCACCCGTTCAGGGAACTATGGCTACACCTTC

length: 15
V: TRBV30
size: NA
D: TRBD1
J: TRBJ2-3
CDR3: CAWSDRGVGTDTQYF
DNA: TGTGCCTGGAGTGACAGGGGAGTGGGCACAGATACGCAGTATTTT

length: 15
V: TRBV7-9
size: NA
D: NA
J: TRBJ2-4
CDR3: CASSLAGLAKNIQYF
DNA: TGTGCCAGCAGCTTGGCCGGTCTAGCCAAAAACATTCAGTACTTC

length: 15
V: TRBV5-1
size: NA
D: NA
J: TRBJ1-3
CDR3: CASSPAGGYGNTIYF
DNA: TGCGCCAGCAGCCCCGCGGGGGGGTATGGAAACACCATATATTTT

length: 18
V: TRBV9
size: NA
D: NA
J: TRBJ1-4
CDR3: CASSILPLGISTNEKLFF
DNA: TGTGCCAGCAGCATACTTCCACTCGGAATCTCAACTAATGAAAAACTGTTTTTT

length: 14
V: TRBV2
size: NA
D: TRBD2
J: TRBJ2-1
CDR3: CASSDRGGPGEQFF
DNA: TGTGCCAGCAGTGACCGGGGGGGTCCGGGTGAGCAGTTCTTC

length: 16
V: TRBV3-1/TRBV3-2
size: few
D: NA
J: TRBJ1-2
CDR3: CASSQGARVGRYGYTF
DNA: TGTGCCAGCAGCCAAGGGGCTAGGGTGGGTCGGTATGGCTACACCTTC

length: 12
V: TRBV7-8
size: NA
D: NA
J: TRBJ1-5
CDR3: CASSPQNQPQHF
DNA: TGTGCCAGCAGCCCACAGAATCAGCCCCAGCATTTT

length: 16
V: TRBV27
size: NA
D: TRBD1
J: TRBJ1-5
CDR3: CASRKEGTGYNQPQHF
DNA: TGTGCCAGCAGAAAGGAGGGGACAGGGTACAATCAGCCCCAGCATTTT

length: 16
V: TRBV19
size: NA
D: TRBD1
J: TRBJ1-1
CDR3: CASSLHPGQGNTEAFF
DNA: TGTGCCAGTAGCCTACACCCGGGACAGGGAAACACTGAAGCTTTCTTT

length: 13
V: TRBV4-3
size: NA
D: NA
J: TRBJ1-1
CDR3: CASSQVPVGGTFF
DNA: TGCGCCAGCAGCCAAGTACCCGTCGGGGGGACTTTCTTT

length: 14
V: TRBV11-2
size: NA
D: NA
J: TRBJ1-2
CDR3: CASSLIWIEYGYTF
DNA: TGTGCCAGCAGCCTAATTTGGATAGAGTATGGCTACACCTTC

length: 14
V: TRBV23-1
size: NA
D: TRBD1
J: TRBJ2-7
CDR3: CASSRTGGSYEQYF
DNA: TGCGCCAGCAGTCGGACAGGGGGATCCTACGAGCAGTACTTC

length: 13
V: TRBV4-3
size: NA
D: NA
J: TRBJ1-1
CDR3: CASSQRLRTEAFF
DNA: TGCGCCAGCAGCCAAAGGTTAAGGACTGAAGCTTTCTTT